This T cell receptor (beta chain) was found in a study of blood T cell repertoires in COVID-19. About the research overall: From the United States, Italy and Spain came samples of acute and convalescent COVID-19. T cells, B-cell-depleted T cells, or PBMCs supplied cDNA or gDNA.

The length of the CDR3 is 15 residues. Per the germline V gene, CDR1 is LNHNV and CDR2 is YYDKDF (reference sequence). The V and J ends lost 1 base and 2 bases, in that order; junction bases with no gene match: 1. Authors' methods: Reference gene primers were amplified, and this amplification served to estimate nucleated cell counts. TCRdb's table, derived via immunoSEQ multiplex PCR, lists solely in-frame clones and lacks some. Clonal size and the V and J genes are those of that table, whereas D and trimming came from the DNA. The data hold around 200,000 clones, with 80% to 85% observed a single time.

The source of this sequence is a woman between 40 and 50 years old with acute or convalescent COVID-19. The chain employs TRBV15 and TRBJ1-5, with TRBD1 matching 8 bases. The specimen was peripheral blood. The CDR3: CATSRVDRGNQPQHF. CDR3 bases: TGTGCCACCAGCAGAGTGGACAGGGGCAATCAGCCCCAGCATTTT. The full variable domain, with the rest looked up from reference TRBV15 and TRBJ1-5, is DAMVIQNPRYQVTQFGKPVTLSCSQTLNHNVMYWYQQKSSQAPKLLFHYYDKDFNNEADTPDNFQSRRPNTSFCFLDIRSPGLGDTAMYLCATSRVDRGNQPQHFGDGTRLSIL.